This section outlines one T cell receptor (beta chain) sequence together with its context. Its antigen is not known. The data were taken from a study of vaccination effects on CD4 cells after COVID-19. Study results and limitations: Convalescents showed post-vaccine spike-reactive clones that were mainly new vaccine-induced clones.

The assay was immunoSEQ multiplex PCR, and TCRdb's table has in-frame clones only and misses some. The table lists under 65,000 clones, 75% to 85% of them singletons. Expansion with viral peptide pools was applied to antigen-specific CD4+ T cells by the ViraFEST assay prior to sequencing. When roughly eleven days of culture had elapsed, CD4+ T cells were isolated. PCR confirmed that the person was infected with SARS-CoV-2 between March and December 2020. IL-2 at 9 to 10 IU/ml and peptides at about 9.2 ug/ml were added to cultured PBMC, approximately 2.2 million per well. Negative control cultures were established using an HIV-1 Nef peptide pool. The CDR3 extends over 19 amino acids. J gave up 0 bases and V 2 bases, and 8 bases lay outside the gene matches. Germline V CDR1 and CDR2: SGHAT, FQNNGV.

The chain links TRBV11-2 to TRBJ2-5, with 14 bases fitting TRBD2. The material sequenced was CD4+ T cells from PBMCs cultured with HIV peptides, taken before COVID-19 vaccination. Subset in this sample: HIV-1 Nef peptide pool negative control/reference culture. The origin of this receptor is a human donor who had a prior SARS-CoV-2 infection. CDR3 loop: CASSLRTTSGGGYQETQYF. In nucleotides, the CDR3 is TGTGCCAGCAGCTTACGGACGACTAGCGGGGGGGGATACCAAGAGACCCAGTACTTC.